This record concerns one T cell receptor (beta chain) sequence. This clonotype was observed many times. Its antigen remains undetermined. Base qualities are not at hand, and no much larger clone is one base apart. The sample originates from a study of neurological immune-mediated disorders (dated by TCRdb to the late 2010s). Describing the broader study: Peripheral blood TCR-beta repertoires from HTLV-I-associated myelopathy (HAM/TSP) patients, multiple sclerosis patients and healthy controls were compared by UMI-based sequencing. Longitudinal samples, technical triplicates and paired sorted CD4+ and CD8+ T-cell subsets, alongside PBMC samples, were included among the approximately 98 TCR-beta libraries. Each longitudinal HAM/TSP and healthy donor was sampled at 3 time-points spaced at about 3-45 month intervals. The cohort included 60 to 75 subjects: about 14 with HAM/TSP, approximately 35 with multiple sclerosis, and roughly 20 healthy controls. Study-wide findings and limitations: TCR clonal expansion was highest in HAM/TSP patients and lowest in MS patients, with MS patients falling below even healthy controls. No identical CDR3 amino acid sequences were found to be shared among expanded clones across subjects, suggesting that TCR-beta repertoires were private in all groups.

cDNA was synthesized by template-switch 5'RACE using a primer with a 10-nucleotide random unique molecular identifier that tagged each TCR transcript. Every sequencing run covered 15-18 subjects and yielded more than 170 million TCR-beta sequences. Total RNA was extracted with the RNeasy kit. The KAPA Real-time Library Amplification kit was used to amplify TCR-beta VDJ regions with primers for the TCR constant region and the 5'RACE anchor. Sample indexes and Illumina adaptors were added in a first PCR, and a second PCR then increased library yield. After purification with Ampure beads, the TCR product of roughly 650 bp was size-selected on a 2% E-gel SizeSelection system. Before pooling, libraries had their quality checked on a Bioanalyzer, their concentration measured with Qubit, and their quantity determined with the Kapa Library Quantification kit. An Illumina HiSeq 2500 was used to sequence the libraries paired-end at 2 x 150 bp. To increase sequence diversity, about 25-30% phiX was spiked into each library pool. In the paper's pipeline: The quality-filtered reads were processed with the UMI-based MiGEC pipeline, whose error correction step removed more than 80% of the raw TCR sequences. IMGT germline references were used for aligning VDJ genes, and each clonotype was defined as a unique CDR3 amino acid sequence together with its V-J genes. Clonal expansion, Shannon diversity, and CDR3 relatedness (CalcPairwiseDistances, ClusterSamples) were evaluated with VDJtools, and phylogenetic trees were built with CLCbio workbench. A clone was classed as expanded if it had 8 or more unique UMIs, a cutoff based on coefficient-of-variation modelling across technical triplicates. The public reads were run again by TCRdb, first through fastp at Q25 and then through MiXCR, and only productive beta chains were kept. When rows share a CDR3 protein, they turn into one entry using the most common DNA and genes. The V and J calls were not made by the authors but by TCRdb's processing. This sample comprises about 49,000 distinct CDR3 sequences, about 8% of them detected only once. The ten top clones hold 1.9% of the sample.

V loses 2 bases of germline sequence and J loses 6 bases, and the interval between the two ends is 17 bases. The germline V gene specifies SGDLS as CDR1 and YYNGEE as CDR2. There are 15 amino acids in the CDR3, from cysteine to phenylalanine inclusive. Kept here is only the CDR3 DNA, which spans 45 bases and is read in frame from base 1. What this sample's time point label stands for: longitudinal time-point 3. Blood bank volunteers in Maryland, USA served as the healthy controls. Unsorted PBMC libraries were generated from 2 million PBMCs stored in RNAlater at -80 °C until RNA extraction. Peripheral blood was subjected to Ficoll-Hypaque density gradient centrifugation to isolate PBMCs, which were then cryopreserved in liquid nitrogen.

The chain was built from TRBV9 and TRBJ1-2; no D gene is confidently identified. This TCR came from a middle-aged woman in good health. Sequencing was carried out using PBMCs. The DNA sequence follows: TGTGCCAGCAGCGTGCCCCCCTCTTCTGCCCATGGCTACACCTTC. The resulting protein is CASSVPPSSAHGYTF.